This entry describes one TCR beta chain. This record comes from a study of blood T cell repertoires in COVID-19. Overall study: Both acute and convalescent COVID-19 samples were obtained from the United States, Italy and Spain. The analysed material was cDNA or gDNA that came from T cells, B-cell-depleted T cells, or PBMCs.

The table came from immunoSEQ multiplex PCR; TCRdb's copy has only in-frame clones and leaves some out. This repertoire shows under 35,000 clones, approximately 81% found once; its top ten account for around 40%. Germline CDR1 LGHDT, CDR2 YNNKEL (reference sequence). V lost 3 bases to trimming and J lost 7 bases; unmatched junction nucleotides: 14. The CDR3 covers 17 residues. This clonotype was obtained from a man older than 75 with acute or convalescent COVID-19. This chain uses TRBV3-1 (or the pseudogene TRBV3-2) with TRBJ2-5, with TRBD2 matching over 10 bases. Sequences were obtained from peripheral blood. The CDR3 loop is CASSHPLIASGGATQYF. The CDR3 DNA reads TGTGCCAGCAGCCACCCCCTGATAGCTAGCGGGGGCGCGACCCAGTACTTC.